These T cell receptor beta chains were read from a single sample in a study of blood T cells in healthy people across ages. One entry per CDR3 protein, called by TCRdb with MiXCR from the 5' RACE reads. The sample has over 750,000 distinct CDR3 sequences; around 25% are singletons. The sample also formed part of further work on T cells of mothers and their children.

Source material: blood. The receptors derive from a boy between 10 and 17 years old in good health. CDR3s include the opening cysteine and the closing phenylalanine or tryptophan. D genes are given only for firm matches. Size values are once, few and many counts, or a class for expanded clones, and some rows have none.

d_call: TRBD1
v_call: TRBV10-2
clone_size: few
j_call: TRBJ2-5
cdr3_nt: TGCGCCAGCACTCAGGGGGCCGTAGAGACCCAGTACTTC
cdr3_aa: CASTQGAVETQYF

d_call: -
v_call: TRBV13
clone_size: -
j_call: TRBJ2-5
cdr3_nt: TGTGCCAGCAGCGTCAGTCGGGGAGGTGAAGCGACCCAGTACTTC
cdr3_aa: CASSVSRGGEATQYF

d_call: -
v_call: TRBV12-3/TRBV12-4
clone_size: -
j_call: TRBJ1-6
cdr3_nt: TGTGCCAGCAGGACGGGGGACCATTCACCCCTCCACTTT
cdr3_aa: CASRTGDHSPLHF

d_call: -
v_call: TRBV20-1
clone_size: once
j_call: TRBJ2-5
cdr3_nt: TGCAGTGCTAGAGATACGCTAGCTGGCGAGACCCAGTACTTC
cdr3_aa: CSARDTLAGETQYF

d_call: -
v_call: TRBV5-5
clone_size: -
j_call: TRBJ1-1
cdr3_nt: TGTGCCAGCAGCTTGGAGTCCGAAGCTTTCTTT
cdr3_aa: CASSLESEAFF

d_call: -
v_call: TRBV13
clone_size: few
j_call: TRBJ2-1
cdr3_nt: TGTGCCAGCAGCCCCCCGCTAGCGCCTTCCTACAATGAGCAGTTCTTC
cdr3_aa: CASSPPLAPSYNEQFF

d_call: -
v_call: TRBV3-1
clone_size: few
j_call: TRBJ2-1
cdr3_nt: TGTGCCAGCAGCCGAAGTAACCCCTACAATGAGCAGTTCTTC
cdr3_aa: CASSRSNPYNEQFF

d_call: TRBD1
v_call: TRBV29-1
clone_size: few
j_call: TRBJ2-3
cdr3_nt: TGCAGCGTCGAAGAAGGGACAGGGAGGGGCGATACGCAGTATTTT
cdr3_aa: CSVEEGTGRGDTQYF

d_call: TRBD2
v_call: TRBV7-9
clone_size: -
j_call: TRBJ2-5
cdr3_nt: TGTGCCAGCAGCTATAGCTGGACTAGCGGGGAAGAGACCCAGTACTTC
cdr3_aa: CASSYSWTSGEETQYF

d_call: TRBD1
v_call: TRBV11-2
clone_size: few
j_call: TRBJ2-7
cdr3_nt: TGTGCCAGCAGCCCTCTGACAGGGCCCACCTACGAGCAGTACTTC
cdr3_aa: CASSPLTGPTYEQYF

d_call: TRBD2
v_call: TRBV9
clone_size: -
j_call: TRBJ2-1
cdr3_nt: TGTGCCAGCAGCGACTCTTCGACTAGCGGGTACTCCTACAATGAGCAGTTCTTC
cdr3_aa: CASSDSSTSGYSYNEQFF

d_call: TRBD2
v_call: TRBV27
clone_size: -
j_call: TRBJ2-1
cdr3_nt: TGTGCCAGCAGTGGGTGGGTCGCGGGAGGCAATGAGCAGTTCTTC
cdr3_aa: CASSGWVAGGNEQFF

d_call: TRBD1
v_call: TRBV27
clone_size: -
j_call: TRBJ1-2
cdr3_nt: TGTGCCAGCAGTCCCTTCAGGGGGGAGAACTATGGCTACACCTTC
cdr3_aa: CASSPFRGENYGYTF

d_call: -
v_call: TRBV20-1
clone_size: -
j_call: TRBJ1-6
cdr3_nt: TGCAGTGCTAGAGGCCAGTCGGATAATTCACCCCTCCACTTT
cdr3_aa: CSARGQSDNSPLHF

d_call: -
v_call: TRBV7-2
clone_size: -
j_call: TRBJ2-4
cdr3_nt: TGTGCCAGCAGCGAAACGAGCCTATCGGCCAAAAACATTCAGTACTTC
cdr3_aa: CASSETSLSAKNIQYF

d_call: TRBD1
v_call: TRBV5-6
clone_size: few
j_call: TRBJ2-7
cdr3_nt: TGTGCCAGCAGTACAGGGGGCATCCGGGAATACGAGCAGTACTTC
cdr3_aa: CASSTGGIREYEQYF

d_call: -
v_call: TRBV2
clone_size: few
j_call: TRBJ2-5
cdr3_nt: TGTGCCAGCTCCGTCGAGAGTATTTCCGACGAGACCCAGTACTTC
cdr3_aa: CASSVESISDETQYF

d_call: TRBD1
v_call: TRBV28
clone_size: -
j_call: TRBJ2-1
cdr3_nt: TGTGCCAGCAGTTTACTTACTACAGGGGATTTCGACAATGAGCAGTTCTTC
cdr3_aa: CASSLLTTGDFDNEQFF

d_call: TRBD2
v_call: TRBV7-9
clone_size: -
j_call: TRBJ2-7
cdr3_nt: TGTGCCAGCAGCCCGGCGGGAGGGGTCGAGCAGTACTTC
cdr3_aa: CASSPAGGVEQYF

d_call: TRBD1
v_call: TRBV4-2
clone_size: -
j_call: TRBJ2-7
cdr3_nt: TGTGCCAGCAGCCGCATCGGACAGGGGTCCTACGAGCAGTACTTC
cdr3_aa: CASSRIGQGSYEQYF

d_call: -
v_call: TRBV14
clone_size: -
j_call: TRBJ2-3
cdr3_nt: TGTGCCAGCAGCCACTTGGGCACAGATACGCAGTATTTT
cdr3_aa: CASSHLGTDTQYF

d_call: -
v_call: TRBV27
clone_size: few
j_call: TRBJ2-5
cdr3_nt: TGTGCCAGCAGTTTTCGTCTAGGTGAGACCCAGTACTTC
cdr3_aa: CASSFRLGETQYF

d_call: TRBD2
v_call: TRBV5-1
clone_size: few
j_call: TRBJ2-1
cdr3_nt: TGCGCCAGCAGCTTGGTGGGACTAGCGGGAGACTGGGGTGAGCAGTTCTTC
cdr3_aa: CASSLVGLAGDWGEQFF

d_call: TRBD2
v_call: TRBV6-6
clone_size: medium-sized
j_call: TRBJ2-1
cdr3_nt: TGTGCCAGCAGTTCCTCGTATAGCGGGAACTCCTACAATGAGCAGTTCTTC
cdr3_aa: CASSSSYSGNSYNEQFF

d_call: -
v_call: TRBV9
clone_size: -
j_call: TRBJ2-1
cdr3_nt: TGTGCCAGCAGCGTAGAGGGGGGGTCCTACAATGAGCAGTTCTTC
cdr3_aa: CASSVEGGSYNEQFF

d_call: -
v_call: TRBV6-2/TRBV6-3
clone_size: few
j_call: TRBJ1-5
cdr3_nt: TGTGCCAGCACCCTCCTTAAAGATCAGCCCCAGCATTTT
cdr3_aa: CASTLLKDQPQHF

d_call: TRBD2
v_call: TRBV4-3
clone_size: -
j_call: TRBJ2-1
cdr3_nt: TGCGCCAGCAGCCAAGAAGGCCTACTAGCGGGGAACTACAATGAGCAGTTCTTC
cdr3_aa: CASSQEGLLAGNYNEQFF

d_call: -
v_call: TRBV12-3/TRBV12-4
clone_size: few
j_call: TRBJ1-5
cdr3_nt: TGTGCCAGCAGTTTTGGGATGATGGGAGGAGGGGCAGGCCAGCCCCAGCATTTT
cdr3_aa: CASSFGMMGGGAGQPQHF

d_call: TRBD2
v_call: TRBV11-2
clone_size: -
j_call: TRBJ2-5
cdr3_nt: TGTGCCAGCAGCTTCGGACTAGCGGGGGAGATCGAGACCCAGTACTTC
cdr3_aa: CASSFGLAGEIETQYF

d_call: -
v_call: TRBV5-1
clone_size: -
j_call: TRBJ2-4
cdr3_nt: TGCGCCAGCAGCTTGGGACAGGGAGGGGACATTCAGTACTTC
cdr3_aa: CASSLGQGGDIQYF

d_call: TRBD1
v_call: TRBV27
clone_size: -
j_call: TRBJ2-1
cdr3_nt: TGTGCCAGCAAAGGACAGGGTAGCAATGAGCAGTTCTTC
cdr3_aa: CASKGQGSNEQFF

d_call: TRBD1
v_call: TRBV7-6
clone_size: -
j_call: TRBJ1-3
cdr3_nt: TGTGCCAGCAGACTGCTATACAGGGGGACCTTTACTGGAAACACCATATATTTT
cdr3_aa: CASRLLYRGTFTGNTIYF

d_call: -
v_call: TRBV20-1
clone_size: few
j_call: TRBJ1-2
cdr3_nt: TGCAGTGCTAGAGATGTGGCCGGGACGGCTGTCTATGGCTACACCTTC
cdr3_aa: CSARDVAGTAVYGYTF

d_call: TRBD1
v_call: TRBV6-1
clone_size: -
j_call: TRBJ2-7
cdr3_nt: TGTGCCAGCAGTGAATGGGTCGGGACAGGGATATCCTACGAGCAGTACTTC
cdr3_aa: CASSEWVGTGISYEQYF

d_call: -
v_call: TRBV11-2
clone_size: -
j_call: TRBJ1-4
cdr3_nt: TGTGCCTGCTCCCTGGGGGTAGATCGGAGTGAAAAACTGTTTTTT
cdr3_aa: CACSLGVDRSEKLFF

d_call: -
v_call: TRBV27
clone_size: few
j_call: TRBJ1-2
cdr3_nt: TGTGCCAGCAGTTCTGGGACGGGGGGCTACACCTTC
cdr3_aa: CASSSGTGGYTF

d_call: -
v_call: TRBV7-9
clone_size: few
j_call: TRBJ2-1
cdr3_nt: TGTGCCAGCAGCTTGGTACGGGATGCAGGCCCCAATGAGCAGTTCTTC
cdr3_aa: CASSLVRDAGPNEQFF

d_call: -
v_call: TRBV7-9
clone_size: few
j_call: TRBJ2-5
cdr3_nt: TGCGCCAGCAGCCCCTCCGGGGATCTGCAGTACTTC
cdr3_aa: CASSPSGDLQYF

d_call: -
v_call: TRBV7-2
clone_size: many
j_call: TRBJ2-5
cdr3_nt: TGTGCCAGCAGCTTAGCGCCAGGGAAGGGGACCCAGTACTTC
cdr3_aa: CASSLAPGKGTQYF

d_call: -
v_call: TRBV7-2
clone_size: many
j_call: TRBJ2-7
cdr3_nt: TGTGCCAGCAGCTTAAGGGTGTCATTCACCTACGAGCAGTACTTC
cdr3_aa: CASSLRVSFTYEQYF

d_call: -
v_call: TRBV28
clone_size: -
j_call: TRBJ2-5
cdr3_nt: TGTGCCAGCAGCCGTAAACAGATACAAGAGACCCAGTACTTC
cdr3_aa: CASSRKQIQETQYF

d_call: TRBD2
v_call: TRBV6-6
clone_size: -
j_call: TRBJ2-7
cdr3_nt: TGTGCCAGCACCTATAGGGGACTAGCGGAAGTCGACGAGCAGTACTTC
cdr3_aa: CASTYRGLAEVDEQYF

d_call: -
v_call: TRBV20-1
clone_size: few
j_call: TRBJ2-7
cdr3_nt: TGCAGTGCTAGATTGGCAGGGACGTACGAGCAGTACTTC
cdr3_aa: CSARLAGTYEQYF

d_call: -
v_call: TRBV6-2/TRBV6-3
clone_size: -
j_call: TRBJ2-7
cdr3_nt: TGTGCCAGCAGTTACTCGATGTCCGGAGACGAGCAGTACTTC
cdr3_aa: CASSYSMSGDEQYF

d_call: TRBD2
v_call: TRBV5-4
clone_size: few
j_call: TRBJ2-1
cdr3_nt: TGTGCCAGCAGCTTGGCCCTACTAGCGGGGGGGCCCGATGAGCAGTTCTTC
cdr3_aa: CASSLALLAGGPDEQFF

d_call: TRBD1
v_call: TRBV29-1
clone_size: few
j_call: TRBJ1-2
cdr3_nt: TGCAGCGTTGAAGGGGGACAGCTAATCTATGGCTACACCTTC
cdr3_aa: CSVEGGQLIYGYTF

d_call: -
v_call: TRBV28
clone_size: few
j_call: TRBJ2-7
cdr3_nt: TGTGCCAGCAGTTTATCCGGAAGCCCTACGCAGTACTTC
cdr3_aa: CASSLSGSPTQYF